The 19 T cell receptor beta chains given below trace back to one sample, sequenced in a study of blood T cell repertoires in COVID-19. The data were produced by immunoSEQ multiplex PCR, yet TCRdb's version contains in-frame clones alone and is incomplete. The table records around 150,000 clones, approximately 84% of them present only once. Sequenced input: peripheral blood. Source of these receptors: a man in his 70s with acute or convalescent COVID-19.

On this clone: Other DNA sequences in this sample translate to the same CDR3. This sequence joins TRBV5-1 and TRBJ2-7; 12 bases map to TRBD2. The CDR3 covers 15 residues. Germline CDR1 reads SGHRS; CDR2 reads YFSETQ. The junction had 1 base not matched to a gene; V was cut back by 0 bases and J by 3 bases. The CDR3 here is CASSLGLAGDYEQYF. CDR3 DNA: TGCGCCAGCAGCTTGGGACTAGCGGGAGACTACGAGCAGTACTTC.

This chain joins TRBV19 and TRBJ1-5; TRBD1 matches at 12 bases. The CDR3 length is 16 residues. Germline CDR1 is LNHDA and CDR2 is SQIVND (reference sequence). The ends lost 7 bases at V and 10 bases at J; junction bases unmatched: 14. CDR3 protein: CASTQNFGTGGLPQHF. The CDR3 DNA reads TGTGCCAGTACTCAAAACTTCGGGACAGGGGGCTTACCCCAGCATTTT.

V usage is TRBV27 and J usage is TRBJ2-3; D is undetermined. CDR3 size: 15 residues. The V end lost 1 base, the J end lost 3 bases, and 11 bases lay between the germline ends. In germline, CDR1 is MNHEY, CDR2 SMNVEV (reference sequence). For the CDR3, the DNA is TGTGCCAGCAGTTTATTGGGCACGTTAACAGATACGCAGTATTTT. Its translation is CASSLLGTLTDTQYF.

This clone was observed a single time. The chain links TRBV5-4 to TRBJ2-1; 7 nucleotides line up with TRBD2. The junction had 14 bases not matched to a gene; V was cut back by 4 bases and J by 4 bases. Germline loops: CDR1 SGHNT, CDR2 YYREEE (reference sequence). This CDR3 spans 17 amino acids. The CDR3 sequence is CASSPGVIRGDYNEQFF. The CDR3 coding sequence is TGTGCCAGCAGCCCCGGGGTGATCCGGGGGGATTACAATGAGCAGTTCTTC.

The V call is TRBV5-4, the J call TRBJ2-7, with 9 bases identical to TRBD2. CDR3 length: 17 amino acids. Germline CDR1 and CDR2: SGHNT and YYREEE (reference sequence). With 0 bases clipped from V and 2 bases from J, the junction kept 9 bases outside the gene matches. This CDR3 reads CASSLGAGAGGPYEQYF. The CDR3 nucleotides read TGTGCCAGCAGCTTGGGGGCGGGAGCGGGAGGCCCCTACGAGCAGTACTTC.

V is TRBV28 and J is TRBJ1-4, with 9 bases identical to TRBD1. CDR1 is MDHEN, CDR2 SYDVKM, per germline. Unmatched junction bases numbered 8, after V lost 4 bases and J lost 8 bases. The CDR3 runs to 15 residues. The CDR3 loop reads CASSYGDRVREKLFF. The CDR3 coding sequence is TGTGCCAGCAGTTACGGGGACAGGGTGCGAGAAAAACTGTTTTTT.

V and J are TRBV19 and TRBJ1-5; no firm D call. V was clipped by 6 bases and J by 6 bases, with 12 bases between them. The CDR3 sequence is 13 residues long. Germline V gives CDR1 LNHDA, CDR2 SQIVND (reference sequence). CDR3 protein: CASSPSLGQPQHF. The CDR3 DNA reads as TGTGCCAGTAGCCCCTCGCTAGGTCAGCCCCAGCATTTT.

The chain joins TRBV9 to TRBJ1-2, with D possibly matching TRBD1 (6 bases). The V gene lost 1 base and the J gene lost 4 bases, with 11 bases spanning the gap. Germline V lookup: CDR1 SGDLS, CDR2 YYNGEE. This CDR3 contains 14 residues. The CDR3 DNA is TGTGCCAGCAGCGTATTCACAGGGAGCTATGGCTACACCTTC. Translation gives CASSVFTGSYGYTF.

The chain recombines TRBV6-5 with TRBJ2-1; the match to TRBD2 covers 7 bases. J gave up 2 bases and V 6 bases, and 7 bases lay outside the gene matches. The CDR3 has 15 residues. Germline lookup yields CDR1 MNHEY and CDR2 SVGAGI. CDR3 coding DNA: TGTGCCAGCAGCACGGGGGACTACACCTACAATGAGCAGTTCTTC. Translating it yields CASSTGDYTYNEQFF.

This chain connects TRBV9 to TRBJ2-3, with TRBD2 identical over 7 bases. V shed 4 bases, J shed 4 bases, and the junction held 6 bases outside the gene matches. The germline V gene has CDR1 SGDLS and CDR2 YYNGEE. CDR3 length: 14 amino acids. CDR3 sequence: CASSPLAGADTQYF. Here the CDR3 DNA reads TGTGCCAGCAGCCCTCTGGCGGGAGCAGATACGCAGTATTTT.

V is TRBV6-6 and J is TRBJ2-3; the D gene is possibly TRBD1 (5 bases). This CDR3 contains 15 residues. Deletions cut 6 bases from V and 0 bases from J, with 13 bases between. The germline gives CDR1 MNHNY, CDR2 SVGAGI (reference sequence). In DNA form, the CDR3 reads TGTGCCAGCAGGGGGCTAAGATCTAGCACAGATACGCAGTATTTT. Its protein is CASRGLRSSTDTQYF.

The chain has TRBV19 and TRBJ1-2, with D possibly TRBD1 on 5 matching bases. The germline V and J ends were trimmed by 3 bases and 4 bases, with 21 bases remaining between them. Germline V lookup: CDR1 LNHDA, CDR2 SQIVND (reference sequence). The CDR3 consists of 17 residues. The DNA for the CDR3 is TGTGCCAGTAGTATGGTCTCTCGGCCCAGGGAGGTCTATGGCTACACCTTC. Translated, it gives CASSMVSRPREVYGYTF.

CDR3 DNA sequence: TGTGCCAGCAGTGAACCCGGGTTGAACACTGAAGCTTTCTTT. It translates to CASSEPGLNTEAFF. V and J are TRBV6-1 and TRBJ1-1; D is unresolved. This CDR3 is built from 14 residues. The V gene lost 2 bases and the J gene lost 0 bases, with 7 bases spanning the gap. Germline CDR1 reads MNHNS; CDR2 reads SASEGT.

This clone was seen only a few times. V and J are TRBV11-2 and TRBJ2-7; perhaps TRBD2 as D (7 bases). This CDR3 is 16 amino acids long. Germline CDR1 reads SGHAT; CDR2 reads FQNNGV. V dropped 5 bases and J dropped 3 bases, with 20 bases sitting between them. The CDR3 here is CASSPRGRGGSYEQYF. CDR3 nucleotides: TGTGCCAGCAGCCCGAGGGGGAGGGGAGGAAGCTACGAGCAGTACTTC. Drawing the rest from reference TRBV11-2 and TRBJ2-7, the complete variable domain is EAGVAQSPRYKIIEKRQSVAFWCNPISGHATLYWYQQILGQGPKLLIQFQNNGVVDDSQLPKDRFSAERLKGVDSTLKIQPAKLEDSAVYLCASSPRGRGGSYEQYFGPGTRLTVT.

V usage is TRBV6-5 and J usage is TRBJ2-5; TRBD2 agrees at 9 bases. With V trimmed by 2 bases and J by 4 bases, 5 bases remained unmatched. This CDR3 is 15 amino acids long. In germline, CDR1 is MNHEY, CDR2 SVGAGI. Written as DNA, the CDR3 is TGTGCCAGCAGTTACCTTAGCGGGAGAGGAGAGACCCAGTACTTC. Protein product: CASSYLSGRGETQYF.

This clone was picked up many times. The chain recombines TRBV19 with TRBJ2-5; the match to TRBD1 covers 9 bases. The length of the CDR3 is 15 residues. V was pared by 4 bases and J by 2 bases, with 5 bases of the junction left unmatched. The germline gives CDR1 LNHDA, CDR2 SQIVND (reference sequence). CDR3 region: CASSTRTGAQETQYF. DNA of the CDR3: TGTGCCAGTAGTACCCGGACAGGGGCACAAGAGACCCAGTACTTC.

This clone appeared once. V is TRBV28 and J is TRBJ1-2; D may be TRBD1 (6 bases). The V and J ends lost 6 bases and 1 base respectively, with 21 bases between them. The CDR3 spans 17 residues. Germline CDR1 and CDR2: MDHEN and SYDVKM. As DNA, the CDR3 is TGTGCCAGCAGGACTGCCGCGGGGGCAGGAGATAACTATGGCTACACCTTC. It specifies CASRTAAGAGDNYGYTF.

The chain recombines TRBV11-2 with TRBJ1-2; D is unclear. Per the germline V gene, CDR1 is SGHAT and CDR2 is FQNNGV. V was cut by 2 bases and J by 5 bases, with 9 bases left in between. This CDR3 has 13 amino acids. The CDR3 DNA sequence: TGTGCCAGCAGCTTATCTGGAGGGTATGGCTACACCTTC. Its protein product is CASSLSGGYGYTF.

V gene TRBV5-1 combines with J gene TRBJ2-1; TRBD2 matches 8 bases. This CDR3 is 15 amino acids long. The ends lost 4 bases at V and 5 bases at J; junction bases unmatched: 8. Germline values: CDR1 SGHRS, CDR2 YFSETQ. CDR3 in amino acids: CASSIGLAMDNEQFF. CDR3 bases: TGCGCCAGCAGCATTGGACTAGCTATGGACAATGAGCAGTTCTTC.